The 15 T cell receptor beta chains below come from one sample, sequenced in a study of cytomegalovirus exposure and HLA in healthy donors. Primers: 60 Vbeta forward and 13 Jbeta reverse. The protocol was immunoSEQ multiplex PCR, while the TCRdb copy is restricted to in-frame clones and leaves out a portion. The data hold more than 200,000 clones, with roughly 87% observed a single time. The sequenced sample was PBMCs. The receptors here all came from a middle-aged man in good health and CMV-seropositive.

V is TRBV18 and J is TRBJ2-3; 13 nucleotides align to TRBD2. The CDR3 totals 17 residues. Germline lookup yields CDR1 KGHSH and CDR2 LQKENI. V lost 3 bases to trimming and J lost 1 base; unmatched junction nucleotides: 4. The chain's CDR3 is CASSPLGTSGGTDTQYF. The CDR3 DNA reads as TGTGCCAGCTCACCTCTCGGGACTAGCGGGGGCACAGATACGCAGTATTTT.

The chain's CDR3 is CARNYSGPQHF. DNA for the CDR3: TGTGCCAGGAACTACTCCGGGCCCCAGCATTTT. J is TRBJ1-5 and V is TRBV19; unclear D gene. This CDR3 spans 11 amino acids. Germline lookup yields CDR1 LNHDA and CDR2 SQIVND (reference sequence). The V end lost 9 bases, the J end lost 9 bases, and 12 bases lay between the germline ends.

The chain has TRBV7-9 and TRBJ1-2; D ambiguous. The CDR3 totals 15 residues. Trimming took off 2 bases at V and 2 bases at J, with 12 bases between the two ends. Germline assignment: CDR1 SEHNR and CDR2 FQNEAQ (reference sequence). CDR3 sequence reads: CASSLSEGFNYGYTF. The CDR3 DNA reads TGTGCCAGCAGCTTATCAGAGGGATTCAACTATGGCTACACCTTC. The full variable domain, rest sourced from reference TRBV7-9 and TRBJ1-2, is DTGVSQNPRHKITKRGQNVTFRCDPISEHNRLYWYRQTLGQGPEFLTYFQNEAQLEKSRLLSDRFSAERPKGSFSTLEIQRTEQGDSAMYLCASSLSEGFNYGYTFGSGTRLTVV.

The chain uses TRBV18 and TRBJ1-2; D perhaps matches TRBD1 (6 bases). Trimming left V 6 bases short and J 4 bases short, with 18 bases between. Germline V CDR1 and CDR2: KGHSH, LQKENI. The CDR3 totals 15 residues. CDR3: CASSSQGIDLYGYTF. The DNA for the CDR3 is TGTGCCAGCTCGTCACAGGGAATAGATCTCTATGGCTACACCTTC.

This rearrangement joins TRBV19 to TRBJ2-7, with a weak D call TRBD1 (6 bases). The CDR3 has 15 residues. V was cut by 1 base and J by 2 bases, with 12 bases left in between. Germline loops: CDR1 LNHDA, CDR2 SQIVND (reference sequence). Written as DNA, the CDR3 is TGTGCCAGTAGTATAGCTGCCAGGGGTGCCTACGAGCAGTACTTC. Its translation: CASSIAARGAYEQYF.

The chain joins TRBV5-4 to TRBJ2-3; TRBD2 agrees at 9 bases. Looked up from germline, CDR1 is SGHNT and CDR2 is YYREEE (reference sequence). After removal of 0 bases from V and 0 bases from J, the junction contained 5 bases not matched to a gene. This CDR3 has 17 amino acids. The CDR3 is CASSLASSGASTDTQYF. CDR3 coding DNA: TGTGCCAGCAGCTTGGCTTCTAGCGGGGCAAGCACAGATACGCAGTATTTT.

The V gene is TRBV6-5, the J gene TRBJ1-5; 7 bases fit TRBD1. Germline assignment: CDR1 MNHEY and CDR2 SVGAGI. J was trimmed by 0 bases and V by 8 bases; bases with no gene match: 7. The CDR3 has 15 residues. The CDR3 region has the DNA TGTGCCAGCTCCAGGGGGATGGCTAGCAATCAGCCCCAGCATTTT. Its protein product is CASSRGMASNQPQHF.

The gene calls are TRBV2 and TRBJ2-2, with 7 bases lining up with TRBD1. CDR3 length: 14 amino acids. Germline V gives CDR1 SNHLY, CDR2 FYNNEI. J lost 1 base, V lost 4 bases, and 0 bases had no gene match. The CDR3: CASSGQGNTGELFF. As DNA, the CDR3 is TGTGCCAGCAGTGGACAGGGGAACACCGGGGAGCTGTTTTTT.

This chain links TRBV5-1 with TRBJ2-7; possible D gene TRBD1, 7 bases. The CDR3 has 13 amino acids. Trimming took 4 bases from V and 5 from J, leaving 13 bases between them. Germline assignment: CDR1 SGHRS and CDR2 YFSETQ. CDR3 bases: TGCGCCAGCAGCCTGACAGGGAGGAACGAGCAGTACTTC. Its protein is CASSLTGRNEQYF. The full variable domain, completed using reference TRBV5-1 and TRBJ2-7, is KAGVTQTPRYLIKTRGQQVTLSCSPISGHRSVSWYQQTPGQGLQFLFEYFSETQRNKGNFPGRFSGRQFSNSRSEMNVSTLELGDSALYLCASSLTGRNEQYFGPGTRLTVT.

V and J are TRBV2 and TRBJ2-7; possibly TRBD1 for D (5 bases). Germline V gene sequence: CDR1 SNHLY, CDR2 FYNNEI. This CDR3 is 15 amino acids long. V was shortened by 2 bases and J by 4 bases, with 15 bases between the two germline ends. CDR3 loop: CASSEWSGWGYEQYF. The CDR3 nucleotides are TGTGCCAGCAGTGAATGGTCAGGGTGGGGATACGAGCAGTACTTC.

The chain's CDR3 is CASSVRTGPGNTIYF. The CDR3 DNA sequence: TGTGCCAGCAGCGTTCGAACAGGGCCAGGAAACACCATATATTTT. The rearrangement joins TRBV9 to TRBJ1-3, with D possibly being TRBD1 (6 bases). The CDR3 is 15 residues long. CDR1 and CDR2 from the germline V gene are SGDLS and YYNGEE. Trimming shortened V by 2 bases and J by 4 bases, and 13 bases separated the two germline ends. Using reference TRBV9 and TRBJ1-3 for the parts outside the CDR3, the full variable domain is DSGVTQTPKHLITATGQRVTLRCSPRSGDLSVYWYQQSLDQGLQFLIQYYNGEERAKGNILERFSAQQFPDLHSELNLSSLELGDSALYFCASSVRTGPGNTIYFGEGSWLTVV.

The chain recombines TRBV18 with TRBJ2-1, with TRBD2 identical over 15 bases. The CDR3 is made up of 20 amino acids. Germline values: CDR1 KGHSH, CDR2 LQKENI. The V segment lost 0 bases and the J segment 1 base; nucleotides outside the gene matches: 7. For the CDR3, the DNA is TGTGCCAGCTCACCACCGGGACTAGCGGGGGGTGGATGGTCCTACAATGAGCAGTTCTTC. This codes for CASSPPGLAGGGWSYNEQFF.

The chain is built from TRBV5-1 and TRBJ2-1; 14 bases fit TRBD2. This CDR3 spans 16 amino acids. The J segment lost 9 bases and the V segment lost 4 bases, leaving 9 bases of the junction unmatched. Germline lookup yields CDR1 SGHRS and CDR2 YFSETQ. In nucleotides, the CDR3 is TGCGCCAGCAGCCCACCTGGGACTAGCGGGAGTGGTGAGCAGTTCTTC. Its translation: CASSPPGTSGSGEQFF.

This chain connects TRBV11-2 to TRBJ2-7; 10 bases are shared with TRBD2. The junction had 6 bases not matched to a gene; V was cut back by 4 bases and J by 3 bases. Germline V gene lookup returns CDR1 SGHAT and CDR2 FQNNGV. This CDR3 has 15 residues. CDR3 region: CASSSSRTSGYEQYF. The CDR3 DNA follows: TGTGCCAGCAGCTCGAGCCGGACTAGCGGCTACGAGCAGTACTTC.

The chain combines TRBV7-9 with TRBJ2-5; 8 positions match TRBD1. The V segment lost 4 bases and the J segment 5 bases; nucleotides outside the gene matches: 15. The CDR3 consists of 17 residues. Germline values: CDR1 SEHNR, CDR2 FQNEAQ (reference sequence). The CDR3 loop is CASSSLDRDGRSETQYF. For the CDR3, the DNA is TGTGCCAGCAGCTCCCTGGACAGGGATGGGCGTTCGGAGACCCAGTACTTC.